This entry features one TCR beta chain sequence. Its antigen is not identified. Expressed TCRB transcripts were sequenced because the isolated RNA had all been reverse transcribed beforehand. The method was immunoSEQ multiplex PCR; TCRdb's version includes in-frame clones alone and lacks a portion of them. Found here are under 350,000 clones, around 24% of them singletons; the top ten hold approximately 0.011%. The sample originates from a study of beta chain features in type 1 diabetes. Study-wide points: Among all four CD4+ subsets, Type 1 diabetes patients had TCRB CDR3s that were moderately but significantly shorter.

V dropped 4 bases and J dropped 4 bases, with 13 bases sitting between them. The CDR3 has 14 residues. Germline V gene sequence: CDR1 SNHLY, CDR2 FYNNEI. Sequencing input: naive CD4+ T cells from blood. The chain carries TRBV2 and TRBJ1-1; unclear D gene. This clonotype was sampled from a woman aged 25 to 39 with type 1 diabetes. CDR3 coding DNA: TGTGCCAGCAGTGGACACCCGGAGGCCACTGAAGCTTTCTTT. It yields the protein CASSGHPEATEAFF.